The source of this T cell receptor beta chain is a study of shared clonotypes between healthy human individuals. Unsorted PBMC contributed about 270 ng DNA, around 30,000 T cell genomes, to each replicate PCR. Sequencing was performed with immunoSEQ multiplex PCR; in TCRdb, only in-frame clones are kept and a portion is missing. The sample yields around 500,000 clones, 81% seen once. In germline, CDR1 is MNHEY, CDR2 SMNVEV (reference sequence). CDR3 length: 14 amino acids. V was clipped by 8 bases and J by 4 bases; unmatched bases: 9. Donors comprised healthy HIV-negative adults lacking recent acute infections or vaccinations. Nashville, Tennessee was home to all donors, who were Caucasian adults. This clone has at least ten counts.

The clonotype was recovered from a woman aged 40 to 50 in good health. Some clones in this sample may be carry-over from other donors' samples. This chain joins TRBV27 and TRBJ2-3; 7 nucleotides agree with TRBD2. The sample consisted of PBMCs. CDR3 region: CASSNGRRADTQYF. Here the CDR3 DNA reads TGTGCCAGCTCAAACGGGAGGAGGGCAGATACGCAGTATTTT.